A single sample gave rise to the 13 T cell receptor beta chains below, sequenced in a study of cytomegalovirus exposure and HLA in healthy donors. 13 Jbeta primers and 60 Vbeta primers were used for the PCR. Some clones are missing from TCRdb's copy, which holds only in-frame ones; the method was immunoSEQ multiplex PCR. The sample has around 130,000 clones; 65% to 85% are singletons. Sequencing used PBMCs. All receptors come from a woman between 18 and 30 years old in good health and CMV-seronegative.

V and J are TRBV5-1 and TRBJ2-5, with D perhaps TRBD1 (6 bases). The germline V and J ends were trimmed by 4 bases and 0 bases, with 19 bases remaining between them. CDR1 is SGHRS, CDR2 YFSETQ, per germline. The CDR3 runs 17 residues. DNA of the CDR3: TGCGCCAGCAGCCCTGGGGTACCAAGGGGGTACCAAGAGACCCAGTACTTC. Its protein is CASSPGVPRGYQETQYF.

The chain recombines TRBV10-3 with TRBJ2-5, with D tentatively TRBD1 (5 bases). The CDR3 has 13 amino acids. The V gene lost 5 bases and the J gene lost 2 bases, with 9 bases spanning the gap. Germline V CDR1 and CDR2: ENHRY, SYGVKD. The CDR3 here is CAISRTLQETQYF. The CDR3 DNA follows: TGTGCCATCAGTAGGACACTACAAGAGACCCAGTACTTC.

CDR3 in amino acids: CASSQGGLAGVRSEQYF. DNA of the CDR3: TGCGCCAGCAGCCAAGGTGGCCTAGCGGGAGTAAGAAGCGAGCAGTACTTC. The chain has TRBV4-1 and TRBJ2-7; 10 bases fit TRBD2. The CDR3 consists of 17 residues. Germline-derived CDR1 and CDR2 are MGHRA and YSYEKL. The V segment lost 1 base and the J segment 6 bases; nucleotides outside the gene matches: 12.

About this clone: This CDR3 is also generated by other DNA sequences in the sample. The chain recombines TRBV27 with TRBJ2-7, with 7 bases aligning to TRBD1. The CDR3 contains 13 residues. Trimming at V came to 4 bases and at J to 3 bases, leaving 3 bases not matched to a gene. Germline CDR1 reads MNHEY; CDR2 reads SMNVEV (reference sequence). Written as DNA, the CDR3 is TGTGCCAGCAGTTCGGGACAGAGCTACGAGCAGTACTTC. Amino acid sequence: CASSSGQSYEQYF.

The V and J genes are TRBV29-1 and TRBJ2-1; 10 positions match TRBD2. Unmatched junction bases numbered 13, after V lost 7 bases and J lost 7 bases. The CDR3 has 15 residues. Looked up from germline, CDR1 is SQVTM and CDR2 is ANQGSEA. For the CDR3, the DNA is TGCAGCGCACCCAGCGGGAGGGAATGGGGGAATGAGCAGTTCTTC. Translation gives CSAPSGREWGNEQFF.

This clone was seen a handful of times. V and J are TRBV6-1 and TRBJ1-5; 8 nucleotides line up with TRBD1. The CDR3 spans 14 residues. After removal of 5 bases from V and 4 bases from J, the junction contained 4 bases not matched to a gene. CDR1 MNHNS and CDR2 SASEGT come from the germline V gene. The CDR3 coding sequence is TGTGCCAGCAGTACGGGACAGGAGAATCAGCCCCAGCATTTT. Translation: CASSTGQENQPQHF.

V and J are TRBV19 and TRBJ2-5; D ambiguous. V lost 6 bases, J lost 5 bases, and 16 bases lay in between. The CDR3 covers 14 residues. The germline gives CDR1 LNHDA, CDR2 SQIVND (reference sequence). In DNA, the CDR3 is TGTGCCAGTAGCAGGCTCTCTTTTGGGGAGACCCAGTACTTC. This codes for CASSRLSFGETQYF.

The rearrangement joins TRBV5-1 to TRBJ1-2, with 9 bases lining up with TRBD1. The V gene's germline CDR1 is SGHRS and CDR2 YFSETQ. After removal of 4 bases from V and 2 bases from J, the junction contained 6 bases not matched to a gene. The CDR3 runs 15 residues. The CDR3 bases are TGCGCCAGCAGCATCGGGGACAGGGAAAACTATGGCTACACCTTC. It yields the protein CASSIGDRENYGYTF.

The chain has TRBV15 and TRBJ1-4; 9 bases are shared with TRBD1. The CDR3 is 18 residues long. Germline V gene lookup returns CDR1 LNHNV and CDR2 YYDKDF (reference sequence). V lost 3 bases to trimming and J lost 3 bases; unmatched junction nucleotides: 11. Here the CDR3 reads CATSSLGIRQGANEKLFF. The CDR3 nucleotides are TGTGCCACCAGCAGTTTAGGGATTCGACAGGGGGCTAATGAAAAACTGTTTTTT.

This clone has just a few counts. The chain employs TRBV6-5 and TRBJ1-1; D is unresolved. Germline-derived CDR1 and CDR2 are MNHEY and SVGAGI. The germline V and J ends were trimmed by 0 bases and 3 bases, with 8 bases remaining between them. This CDR3 region has 14 residues. CDR3 residues: CASSYSSGYTEAFF. The CDR3 DNA follows: TGTGCCAGCAGTTACTCGAGCGGGTACACTGAAGCTTTCTTT.

This chain uses TRBV2 with TRBJ1-1; TRBD1 is a possible D gene (5 bases). CDR3 length: 17 amino acids. Trimming removed 7 bases from V and 2 bases from J, with 23 bases in between. Germline V gives CDR1 SNHLY, CDR2 FYNNEI. The DNA for the CDR3 is TGTGCCAGCACCTATTGGGGAGGGGCGACGTCTAACACTGAAGCTTTCTTT. Translation: CASTYWGGATSNTEAFF. The full variable domain, completed using reference TRBV2 and TRBJ1-1, is EPEVTQTPSHQVTQMGQEVILRCVPISNHLYFYWYRQILGQKVEFLVSFYNNEISEKSEIFDDQFSVERPDGSNFTLKIRSTKLEDSAMYFCASTYWGGATSNTEAFFGQGTRLTVV.

The V and J genes are TRBV7-6 and TRBJ2-5, with 15 bases aligning to TRBD2. The CDR3 is 15 amino acids. Per germline, CDR1 SGHVS and CDR2 FNYEAQ. Trimming removed 4 bases from V and 5 bases from J; junction bases left unmatched: 2. CDR3 nucleotides: TGTGCCAGCAGCTGGACTAGCGGGAGGGGGGAGACCCAGTACTTC. It yields the protein CASSWTSGRGETQYF.

Only a few counts were recorded for this clone. The chain uses TRBV29-1 and TRBJ1-1, with TRBD1 as a possible D gene (5 bases). This CDR3 is built from 13 residues. Per the germline V gene, CDR1 is SQVTM and CDR2 is ANQGSEA. V was shortened by 7 bases and J by 1 base, with 13 bases between the two germline ends. For the CDR3, the DNA is TGCAGCGGGGGAGGGGCGGCGAACACTGAAGCTTTCTTT. It codes for CSGGGAANTEAFF.